These T cell receptor beta chains were read from a single sample in a study of blood T cell repertoires in COVID-19. Profiling relied on immunoSEQ multiplex PCR, and the TCRdb table lists in-frame clones only, not all of them. The sample records 110,000 or so clones, approximately 81% being singletons. Sample: peripheral blood. These receptors were collected from a man older than 75 with acute or convalescent COVID-19. Both conserved end residues are part of each CDR3. The D gene is left open where the match is weak.

V	D	length	J	CDR3
TRBV3-1/TRBV3-2	TRBD1	14	TRBJ1-6	CASSRGQFNSPLHF
TRBV28	-	15	TRBJ2-7	CASSSTPGSRNEQYF
TRBV2	-	12	TRBJ2-7	CASSISSYEQYF
TRBV5-1	TRBD1	15	TRBJ1-1	CASSEETGMNTEAFF
TRBV18	-	13	TRBJ2-5	CASSPNHGETQYF
TRBV5-1	-	16	TRBJ1-1	CASSLGQGATNTEAFF
TRBV4-2	TRBD1	15	TRBJ1-2	CASSLPTGQGTGYTF
TRBV5-1	-	14	TRBJ2-7	CASSLTAGNYEQYF
TRBV2	-	13	TRBJ1-2	CASNPTGNYGYTF
TRBV29-1	-	14	TRBJ2-3	CSVGSRRGTDTQYF
TRBV7-2	-	13	TRBJ1-4	CASSRGKDEKLFF
TRBV2	-	13	TRBJ1-2	CASSPRPGDGYTF
TRBV7-9	TRBD1	15	TRBJ2-6	CASSSQGTRANVLTF
TRBV13	-	17	TRBJ2-2	CASSLTEGASGTGELFF
TRBV3-1/TRBV3-2	-	18	TRBJ2-4	CASSQEEAEILAKNIQYF
TRBV5-1	-	14	TRBJ1-1	CASSYLQGNTEAFF
TRBV18	TRBD1	16	TRBJ2-3	CASSPPGTGHSDTQYF
TRBV2	-	13	TRBJ2-7	CASTYQEGYEQYF
TRBV18	-	14	TRBJ1-2	CASSPGFRGGGYTF
TRBV2	-	13	TRBJ1-5	CASSDPFNQPQHF
TRBV7-2	-	14	TRBJ1-5	CASSSTGGNQPQHF
TRBV28	TRBD2	16	TRBJ2-2	CASRTGLAGVTGELFF
TRBV7-8	TRBD2	16	TRBJ2-2	CASSPPSGSFTGELFF
TRBV7-9	TRBD1	14	TRBJ1-2	CASSRDRGRDGYTF
TRBV9	TRBD2	16	TRBJ2-2	CASSVLAGGPSGELFF
TRBV3-1/TRBV3-2	-	12	TRBJ1-2	CASSLANYGYTF
TRBV28	TRBD1	13	TRBJ1-2	CASSTGQDYGYTF
TRBV5-1	-	16	TRBJ2-1	CASSPSTGSGYNEQFF
TRBV29-1	TRBD2	16	TRBJ2-7	CSVELGLADSSYEQYF
TRBV5-1	TRBD2	17	TRBJ2-3	CASSLWGLAGGPDTQYF
TRBV19	-	14	TRBJ2-2	CASSPPWATGELFF
TRBV29-1	-	18	TRBJ2-6	CSVEDRGVLLSGANVLTF
TRBV9	TRBD1	14	TRBJ2-7	CASSVGQGLYEQYF
TRBV5-1	TRBD1	16	TRBJ1-6	CASSGDRGNVDSPLHF
TRBV28	TRBD1	15	TRBJ1-4	CASSLSGTGDEKLFF
TRBV3-1/TRBV3-2	TRBD1	14	TRBJ1-4	CASRHRGTNEKLFF
TRBV2	-	15	TRBJ2-2	CASSGLTVNTGELFF
TRBV28	-	11	TRBJ1-1	CASSNTGFAFF
TRBV11-3	-	13	TRBJ2-3	CASSLSRADTQYF
TRBV5-1	TRBD2	18	TRBJ2-3	CASSFLRSAGGPPDTQYF
TRBV4-3	TRBD1	16	TRBJ1-3	CASSQESRGAGNTIYF